This T cell receptor beta chain came from a study of cytomegalovirus exposure and HLA in healthy donors (TCRdb year 2017). Study-wide context: An earlier analysis of roughly 500 of the donors reported about 250 Gb of sequence data and roughly 100 million unique TCR beta sequences from 190 million or so T cells. An early release that covered some 630 HLA-typed donors contained about 300 gigabases of sequencing data and tens of millions of unique TCR sequences. Among the roughly 400 genotyped donors, approximately 76% belonged to the genetic ancestry cluster associated with self-reported Caucasian donors. The study aimed to test whether cataloging public T cell receptors could reveal signatures of past pathogen exposure. Using immunosequencing, the study profiled T cell repertoires from approximately 700 subjects and related those repertoires to cytomegalovirus serostatus. Along with the approximately 600-subject first cohort, a separate validation cohort of about 110 different subjects was used. The study combined high-throughput TCR immunosequencing, statistical association of individual TCRs with disease status, and machine learning to predict cytomegalovirus infection status. To study patterns of TCR occurrence, a later analysis re-analyzed previously published TCR beta repertoires from more than 550 donors and added high-resolution HLA genotyping. The later analysis used no new phenotypic data to find candidate immune exposures, relying instead on TCR beta sequences and their occurrence across donors. In an earlier analysis of roughly 600 of the donors, high-throughput TCR beta sequencing was used to judge whether each TCR beta V gene segment behaved as functional or pseudogenic. Donor age, sex, ethnicity and CMV serostatus were collected together with the repertoire data. A later genetic analysis took genome-wide SNP genotypes for about three fifths of the 666 donors and used that subset as a discovery cohort. Every discovery cohort repertoire had been produced on one sequencing platform. Both class I and class II loci were covered by HLA typing, at four-digit resolution. Typing coverage differed by locus: A, B, C, DRB1 and DQB1 were typed in roughly 629-630 donors, DQA1 in roughly 500, DPA1 in some 570, and DPB1 in roughly 450. Roughly five DR-DQ haplotypes were handled as single units for association and clustering because linkage in the cohort was strong. Among approximately 370 genotyped donors of the cohort, an average of roughly 230,000 unique TCR beta nucleotide sequences was sequenced per donor, of which 15% to 20% were non-productive.

From its cysteine to its phenylalanine, the CDR3 spans 14 amino acids. The read is trimmed to its CDR3 DNA, 42 bases read in frame from base 1. V is pruned by 6 bases and J by 5 bases, leaving 9 bases of the junction without a gene match. Based on the germline V gene, the CDR1 and CDR2 sequences are WSHSY and SAAADI. This clone has only one observation. Its antigen is unknown. Base qualities are missing; no much larger clone stands one base away. General findings and caveats noted by the study authors: A later analysis found that TCR association rates varied across HLA loci, with DRB1 alleles showing the most associated TCRs and HLA-C alleles the fewest. Assigning TCR associations to individual alleles was difficult when HLA alleles, especially DR and DQ, strongly co-occurred. While some public TCRs were present in many individuals, most TCR sequences turned up only very rarely across donors. Presence/absence analyses assumed roughly uniform sequencing depth across donors, an assumption that may not hold. Immune exposure information for the cohort was limited to CMV serostatus. Some IMGT-functional V segments, including TRBV6-2 and TRBV6-3, could not be told apart with the 87-base-pair reads, so those segments were excluded. The cohort was sequenced for TCR beta chains only, and without alpha or paired-chain data the features that could be detected were limited. The study listed 150 to 200 TCR beta chains as associated with cytomegalovirus. A later analysis reported that several top co-occurrence clusters appeared linked to parvovirus B19, influenza, CMV and Epstein-Barr virus. Most CMV-associated TCR beta chains appeared to be HLA-restricted in a later analysis, and the HLA associations seemed to be driven largely by CMV exposure. According to the authors, the approach could potentially be generalized to other disease states and immunological phenotypes. The sequencing pipeline was judged likely to have produced a cluster of highly shared sequence variants as a technical artifact. A few of the identified cytomegalovirus-associated TCR beta chains were confirmed in vitro to be specific for cytomegalovirus antigens. Cytomegalovirus status was reported to be diagnosed by the classifier with high specificity and sensitivity in both the original and validation cohorts. A further reported finding was that TCR beta sequences accurately predicted the HLA-A and HLA-B alleles for most subjects in the first cohort. HLA typing was unavailable for some donors at each locus, so association tests used only the typed subset. Because counts were too low, about 18 rarely observed V segments, including chromosome 9 orphons, were excluded from the earlier analysis of several hundred of the donors. A later genetic analysis associated a missense DCLRE1C variant with V-gene and J-gene trimming of TCR beta chains, and an independent cohort replicated the association. Compared with the roughly 600-donor mean, donors in an Asian-associated ancestry cluster had fewer N-insertions in productive TCRs, according to a later genetic analysis. In a later analysis, HLA-associated TCR beta chains were found to be more clonally expanded and to have lower generation probabilities than equally common non-associated chains. A later analysis associated about 17,000 TCR beta sequences with specific HLA alleles at a false discovery rate of 0.05. Correlated functional status among segregating V segments might reflect linkage disequilibrium, but an unknown experimental factor could not be ruled out. In an earlier analysis of about 600 of the donors, most TCR beta V segments appeared in productive rearrangements about 87% or about 30% of the time, broadly matching IMGT annotations.

The cohort consisted of 650 to 700 healthy bone marrow donors. At the time of sampling, every cohort member was nominally healthy, though immune exposures that went unrecorded were likely present. The donor was CMV seronegative and belonged to the group of roughly 330 seronegative cohort members. Each donor provided a peripheral blood sample, and peripheral blood mononuclear cells were used for TCR beta sequencing. The Qiagen DNeasy Blood Extraction Kit was used to extract genomic DNA from the blood cell samples. Libraries were made using the immunoSEQ multiplex PCR assay. A mixture of 60 forward primers for TCR Vbeta segments and 13 reverse primers for TCR Jbeta segments was used in the multiplex PCR. A multiplex PCR assay on genomic DNA amplified the CDR3 region of rearranged TCR beta genes. Amplified TCR beta libraries were sequenced as 87-base-pair reads on the Illumina HiSeq System. Regarding the original processing steps: Across the 600 to 700 repertoires, a later analysis counted 80 million or so unique TCR beta chains, 9.5 million to 12 million of which were shared by at least two donors. Raw reads were error-corrected and collapsed into unique sequences with a nearest-neighbor algorithm that merged closely related sequences to remove PCR and sequencing errors. To assign V, D and J gene segments, CDR3 sequences were aligned to IMGT reference sequences. For a sequence to be retained, at least a six-nucleotide match to both a V gene segment and a J gene segment was required. Rearrangements were called productive when the CDR3 lacked stop codons and stayed in frame with V and J; all others were non-productive. Following IMGT convention, CDR3 was defined as the stretch from the second conserved V-encoded cysteine to the conserved J-encoded phenylalanine. Sequences without an unambiguous match to a single V gene segment were excluded from the earlier analysis of about 640 of the donors. In an earlier analysis of several hundred of the donors, V segments were called functional above 56.7% productive rearrangements and were called segregating when the between-donor standard deviation exceeded 5%. To diagnose cytomegalovirus status from the catalog of TCR beta chain sequences, a statistical classification framework was built. In a later analysis, TCR nucleotide sequences were compared against IMGT/GENE-DB human TR gene sequences so that V and J genes could be assigned. A later analysis assigned CDR3 sequences and most-parsimonious VDJ recombination scenarios with the TCRdist pipeline. In a later analysis, every TCR beta chain was defined by the combination of its CDR3 amino acid sequence and its V-gene family, and reads without a unique V-gene family were dropped. A later analysis removed roughly 590 highly shared, low-generation-probability nucleotide sequences to deal with suspected cross-contamination and a sequencing artifact. A later analysis calculated a clonal expansion index for each public chain from normalized within-repertoire ranks of inferred template counts. A later analysis computed generation probabilities with a VDJ recombination model fitted to out-of-frame rearrangements, and checked the results against IGoR. In a later analysis, TCR-TCR, TCR-HLA and TCR-CMV co-occurrence was scored with hypergeometric tests, and a repertoire-size bias correction was applied to TCR pairs. A later analysis estimated false discovery rates by permuting HLA or CMV assignments 20 times. In a later analysis, co-occurring TCRs were grouped using DBSCAN, and TCRdist sequence similarity was added for clustering within HLA-allele-positive subsets. Co-occurrence clustering excluded repertoires with fewer than 30,000 or more than 120,000 public chains, plus five with anomalous nucleotide sharing. Drawn from immuneACCESS, this table holds only the in-frame rearrangements with V and J called that TCRdb kept. Clones are partly lost; checked studies trace under half to an unresolved V gene and leave the rest unexplained. For V, J and clone size, that table is used; D and trimming come from the DNA. The sample table lists around 190,000 clones, around 80% of them with a count of one. Jointly, the top ten make up more than 0.4% of the sample.

This TCR derives from a woman between 45 and 60 years old in good health and CMV-seronegative. The sequenced sample consisted of PBMCs. The receptor chain draws on TRBV10-2 and TRBJ2-7; 8 of the junction bases match TRBD2. The CDR3 reads CASRGREGIHEQYF. The DNA reads TGCGCCAGCAGGGGCCGGGAGGGAATCCACGAGCAGTACTTC.